The clone carrying this T cell receptor (beta chain) has only one observation. This sample was included in a study of blood T cell repertoires in COVID-19. Study in general: There were acute and convalescent COVID-19 samples, and they came from the United States, Italy and Spain. T cells, B-cell-depleted T cells, or PBMCs supplied cDNA or gDNA.

The CDR3 contains 15 residues. V lost 5 bases and J lost 6; bases outside the gene matches: 8. The germline V gene encodes CDR1 MNHEY and CDR2 SMNVEV (reference sequence). The repertoire was sequenced with immunoSEQ multiplex PCR; TCRdb's copy has only in-frame clones and lacks some. The table has about 170,000 clones, approximately 83% seen once. Sequenced sample: peripheral blood. This rearrangement joins TRBV27 to TRBJ2-2, with 8 bases lining up with TRBD1. The receptor's source is an elderly woman with acute or convalescent COVID-19. The CDR3 DNA reads as TGTGCCAGCAGTATGGACAGGGCCCACGCCGGGGAGCTGTTTTTT. Amino acid sequence: CASSMDRAHAGELFF.